This T cell receptor beta chain was profiled in a study of shared clonotypes between healthy human individuals (dated by TCRdb to about 2020). For the wider study: The cohort included a few men and a couple of women between 18 and 49 years of age. To increase sequencing depth and limit assay-specific biases, TCR repertoire library preparation and sequencing were carried out by different laboratories using diverse techniques. To estimate repertoire size and how much clonotype sharing occurs between individuals, the study deeply sequenced the blood TCR repertoires of about five healthy adults. Between about 0.8 and 9 billion PBMCs per donor were obtained by leukapheresis. Per donor, three plates each were used for CD4 naive and CD4 memory, two for CD8 naive, and one for CD8 memory.

This clone was recorded many times. Its target antigen remains unknown. No much larger clone is present one base from it, and per-base qualities are unavailable. Healthy HIV-negative adults with no recently reported acute infections or vaccinations were included as donors. All donors were Caucasian adults living in Nashville, Tennessee, USA. CD4+ T cells were enriched by magnetic negative selection, after which naive cells were positively selected on CD45RA and the negative fraction was taken as the memory subset. After blood collection by leukapheresis, PBMCs were isolated using Ficoll-Histopaque density gradient centrifugation and then cryopreserved in the vapor phase of liquid nitrogen. Analytical flow cytometry was used to check the purity and quantity of every magnetically sorted T cell population. From each sorted fraction, genomic DNA was isolated and quantified by UV absorbance on a Nanodrop 2000c.

TCR CDR3 regions were amplified from genomic DNA by multiplex PCR using the deep immunoSEQ assay. Genomic DNA extracted from each cell subset was distributed evenly over all wells of several immunoSEQ 96-well plates, and each plate served as one replicate. Each replicate PCR for sorted subsets received around 0.2 ug genomic DNA, equal to about 30,000 T cell genomes. Purified libraries were quantified with a Qubit 3.0 fluorometer, sized on a Bioanalyzer 2100, and re-quantified with the KAPA Library Quantification kit. Every immunoSEQ 96-well plate was sequenced on a dedicated single-read 150-cycle Illumina NextSeq 550 flow cell. Per the source publication's procedure: Because only junctional sequences without quality scores were contained in the immunoSEQ output, filtering matching that applied to full-length reads could not be performed. To assign V/J genes and CDR3, sequences were annotated against IMGT germline references using PyIR, a Python wrapper for IgBLAST v1.9. Any read was removed if the V/J assignment was weak (E-value above 1e-6), the CDR3 was missing, or the read contained stop codons, out-of-frame junctions, or ambiguous translated residues. V3J clonotypes were defined as sequences sharing the same inferred V gene, J gene, and CDR3 amino acid sequence. Percentage overlap between repertoires was calculated by dividing the number of shared unique clonotypes by the size of the smaller repertoire. Repertoire richness was assessed with RTK rarefaction, the Chao1 estimator, and Recon v2.1 estimates of unobserved clonotypes. Generation probabilities for all TCRbeta clonotypes obtained by the gDNA method from a handful of donors were computed using OLGA. TCRdb took this table from immuneACCESS and kept in-frame rearrangements with V and J called. Such tables lack part of the clones; where checked against another copy, unresolved V genes explain under half of the gap, and the rest is unexplained. The DNA gave D and trimming, while V, J and clone size come from that table. Recorded for this sample are 980,000 or so clones; about three quarters of them occurred a single time. Over 1.3% of the sample goes to the ten largest clones.

According to the germline V gene, CDR1 reads SGHTA and CDR2 reads FQGNSA. Trimming removed 1 base from V and 0 bases from J, leaving 7 bases between the germline ends. The CDR3 has 14 amino acids, counting the end cysteine and phenylalanine. The only DNA kept is the CDR3, 42 bases in frame from the first base. The full study reports these points: Sharing across a few donors was observed for approximately 5% of naive CD4, under 4% of naive CD8, 2.3% of memory CD4, and around 0.4% of memory CD8 clonotypes. Incomplete sequencing was indicated by rarefaction of sorted-subset datasets, despite the large sequencing depth. Pairwise subsampling indicated that sequencing depth was expected to affect the degree of clonotype sharing among donors. Sampling was restricted to blood, and TCR repertoires in tissues likely differ from the TCR repertoires found in blood. Because the study included only a small number of donors, the genetic and exposure-history diversity represented was limited. Naive subsets generally had larger estimated clonotype richness than memory subsets. Compared with non-shared clonotypes, the clonotypes found in all four sorted-subset donors had higher generation probabilities.

Sequenced material: memory CD4+ T cells sorted from blood. The intended sense of this specimen's cell subset or site label: CD45RA-negative fraction. The TCR was taken from a man between 18 and 35 years old in good health. The V and J segments used are TRBV7-2 and TRBJ2-7, with the D gene not clear enough to name. The CDR3 reads as follows: CASSLDSSSYEQYF. The DNA sequence reads TGTGCCAGCAGCTTAGACAGCTCCTCCTACGAGCAGTACTTC.